These 32 T cell receptor beta chains were all obtained from the same sample, sequenced in a study of OX40 agonist ivuxolimab in advanced cancers. Profiling relied on immunoSEQ multiplex PCR, and the TCRdb table lists in-frame clones only, not all of them. The sample has approximately 70,000 clones, roughly 93% seen once. Source: CD4+ or CD8+ T cells sorted from blood, taken in a trial of the OX40 agonist ivuxolimab. The receptors here all came from an adult with an advanced solid tumor such as melanoma, head and neck, liver or kidney cancer.

The chain joins TRBV7-9 to TRBJ1-2; TRBD1 matches 12 bases. After removal of 5 bases from V and 7 bases from J, the junction contained 11 bases not matched to a gene. CDR1 SEHNR and CDR2 FQNEAQ come from the germline V gene (reference sequence). CDR3 length equals 16 residues. The CDR3 protein is CASSLVGQGAYGGYTF. Written as DNA, the CDR3 is TGTGCCAGCAGCCTAGTGGGACAGGGGGCGTATGGTGGCTACACCTTC.

The rearrangement links TRBV6-5 to TRBJ1-3, with unresolved D. The CDR3 sequence is 14 residues long. V was shortened by 0 bases and J by 2 bases, with 5 bases between the two germline ends. Germline CDR1 MNHEY, CDR2 SVGAGI. DNA of the CDR3: TGTGCCAGCAGTTACTCGGCAGCTGGAAACACCATATATTTT. Encoded protein: CASSYSAAGNTIYF.

The chain has TRBV6-7 and TRBJ1-1, with TRBD1 as a possible D gene (5 bases). TRBV6-7 is designated an ORF whose function remains uncertain. Trimming removed 6 bases from V and 2 bases from J, with 16 bases in between. This CDR3 region has 15 residues. In DNA form, the CDR3 reads TGTGCCAGCAGCCTGGGGGGGGGAGAAAACACTGAAGCTTTCTTT. This gives the protein CASSLGGGENTEAFF.

The genes are TRBV7-9 and TRBJ2-2, with D uncertain. Trimming took off 5 bases at V and 4 bases at J, with 8 bases between the two ends. The CDR3 runs 13 residues. Germline V gene lookup returns CDR1 SEHNR and CDR2 FQNEAQ (reference sequence). The CDR3 coding sequence is TGTGCCAGCAGCCTACCCAGCACCGGGGAGCTGTTTTTT. Amino acids: CASSLPSTGELFF.

This chain connects TRBV9 to TRBJ1-2; D is possibly TRBD1 (5 bases). CDR3 length: 14 residues. Germline CDR1 and CDR2: SGDLS and YYNGEE. Trimming left V 4 bases short and J 3 bases short, with 13 bases between. CDR3 sequence: CASSFTDRDYGYTF. The CDR3 DNA sequence: TGTGCCAGCAGCTTTACTGACAGAGACTATGGCTACACCTTC.

CDR3: CASSPGASWREQYF. The CDR3 bases are TGTGCCAGCAGCCCCGGGGCTAGCTGGCGGGAGCAGTACTTC. The chain uses TRBV27 and TRBJ2-7; the D call may be TRBD1 or TRBD2 (5 bases each). The CDR3 consists of 14 residues. The germline CDR1 and CDR2 sequences are MNHEY and SMNVEV (reference sequence). V gave up 6 bases and J gave up 7 bases, with 19 bases separating them.

This clone was seen a few times. V gene TRBV6-5 combines with J gene TRBJ1-2; 11 nucleotides line up with TRBD1. V trimming: 6 bases; J trimming: 6 bases; junction bases outside the gene matches: 3. Looked up from germline, CDR1 is MNHEY and CDR2 is SVGAGI. The CDR3 contains 13 residues. CDR3 nucleotides: TGTGCCAGCAGCTTGGGACAGGGGGATGGCTACACCTTC. Its translation: CASSLGQGDGYTF.

This clone was recorded only once. V and J are TRBV7-9 and TRBJ2-5; 9 nucleotides agree with TRBD2. With 11 bases clipped from V and 5 bases from J, the junction kept 12 bases outside the gene matches. CDR1 and CDR2 (germline): SEHNR, FQNEAQ (reference sequence). CDR3 length equals 14 residues. The DNA for the CDR3 is TGTGCCGGCGAGACGGTAGCGGGAGAGGAGACCCAGTACTTC. This translates into CAGETVAGEETQYF.

The V call is TRBV6-5, the J call TRBJ1-1, with unresolved D. CDR1 is MNHEY, CDR2 SVGAGI, per germline. V was clipped by 2 bases and J by 6 bases, with 7 bases between them. This CDR3 comprises 12 residues. CDR3 in amino acids: CASSYPEPEAFF. CDR3 sequence (DNA): TGTGCCAGCAGTTACCCCGAGCCTGAAGCTTTCTTT.

Only one count was recorded for this clone. CDR3 nucleotide sequence: TGTGCCTGGAGTAGCGGAGTTAGCACAGATACGCAGTATTTT. The encoded protein is CAWSSGVSTDTQYF. This sequence joins TRBV30 and TRBJ2-3; tentative D call: TRBD2 (5 bases). Trimming cost V 2 bases and J 0 bases, with 9 bases left between them. Germline V gene lookup returns CDR1 GTSNPN and CDR2 SVGIG (reference sequence). CDR3 length equals 14 residues.

The chain couples TRBV13 to TRBJ2-5; D is possibly TRBD2 (5 bases). Trimming removed 1 base from V and 4 bases from J, with 10 bases in between. Germline V gene sequence: CDR1 PRHDT, CDR2 FYEKMQ (reference sequence). The CDR3 is made up of 14 amino acids. DNA of the CDR3: TGTGCCAGCAGCTTAGACCGGGAAGGAGAGACCCAGTACTTC. Amino acid sequence: CASSLDREGETQYF.

This chain links TRBV25-1 with TRBJ1-1, with D possibly matching TRBD1 (6 bases). CDR1 MGHDK and CDR2 SYGVNS come from the germline V gene. V dropped 6 bases and J dropped 2 bases, with 7 bases sitting between them. The CDR3 spans 12 residues. CDR3 protein: CASRQGNTEAFF. Written as DNA, the CDR3 is TGTGCCAGCAGACAGGGAAACACTGAAGCTTTCTTT. Filled out from reference TRBV25-1 and TRBJ1-1, the complete variable domain reads EADIYQTPRYLVIGTGKKITLECSQTMGHDKMYWYQQDPGMELHLIHYSYGVNSTEKGDLSSESTVSRIRTEHFPLTLESARPSHTSQYLCASRQGNTEAFFGQGTRLTVV.

The J gene is TRBJ2-1, the V gene TRBV18, with TRBD2 matching over 12 bases. Germline V gene lookup returns CDR1 KGHSH and CDR2 LQKENI. The CDR3 is 19 residues long. V gave up 6 bases and J gave up 7 bases; unmatched junction bases: 19. The CDR3 DNA follows: TGTGCCAGCTCCCTGGGACAAGGGACTAGCGGGCCCAGCAGGAATGAGCAGTTCTTC. Protein sequence: CASSLGQGTSGPSRNEQFF.

This clone was seen once. J is TRBJ1-1 and V is TRBV6-1; 7 bases are a match to TRBD1. The ends lost 6 bases at V and 10 bases at J; junction bases unmatched: 11. Germline values: CDR1 MNHNS, CDR2 SASEGT. The CDR3 spans 13 residues. CDR3 in amino acids: CASSLRFPGGAFF. CDR3 bases: TGTGCCAGCAGCCTTCGTTTTCCAGGGGGAGCTTTCTTT.

This sequence joins TRBV7-9 and TRBJ1-4, with D tentatively TRBD1 (6 bases). Trimming cost V 4 bases and J 0 bases, with 12 bases left between them. Germline CDR1 is SEHNR and CDR2 is FQNEAQ (reference sequence). CDR3 length: 16 residues. The CDR3 spells CASSSLDSATNEKLFF. The CDR3 bases are TGTGCCAGCAGCTCCTTGGACAGCGCAACTAATGAAAAACTGTTTTTT.

Worth noting for this clone: At one of its ends the junction is not consistent with the germline gene, which may arise from a read error. V is TRBV7-7 and J is TRBJ2-7, with 8 bases identical to TRBD1. Per the germline V gene, CDR1 is SSHAT and CDR2 is FNYEAQ (reference sequence). The CDR3 spans 17 residues. CDR3 DNA: TGTGCTAGCAGCCCCCGTCCCGGGACAGGCGACTCCTACGAGCAGTACTTC. As protein: CASSPRPGTGDSYEQYF.

The chain employs TRBV19 and TRBJ1-5; D may be TRBD1 (5 bases). The germline V gene encodes CDR1 LNHDA and CDR2 SQIVND (reference sequence). The germline V and J ends were trimmed by 4 bases and 2 bases, with 15 bases remaining between them. This CDR3 contains 16 residues. In DNA, the CDR3 is TGTGCCAGTAGTAGAGAAGGACACCTCGGCAATCAGCCCCAGCATTTT. Translating it yields CASSREGHLGNQPQHF. Based on the CDR3 plus reference TRBV19 and TRBJ1-5, the full variable domain is DGGITQSPKYLFRKEGQNVTLSCEQNLNHDAMYWYRQDPGQGLRLIYYSQIVNDFQKGDIAEGYSVSREKKESFPLTVTSAQKNPTAFYLCASSREGHLGNQPQHFGDGTRLSIL.

The chain employs TRBV7-8 and TRBJ1-2; 10 bases fit TRBD1. Germline CDR1 and CDR2: SGHVS and FQNEAQ. CDR3 size: 15 residues. V lost 5 bases and J lost 6; bases outside the gene matches: 9. The DNA for the CDR3 is TGTGCCAGCAGCCGGGGCGCCGGGACAGGGGATGGCTACACCTTC. It is translated as CASSRGAGTGDGYTF.

The rearrangement uses TRBV7-6 and TRBJ1-5; no reliable D call. V was pared by 5 bases and J by 1 base, with 6 bases between. The CDR3 has 13 amino acids. In germline, CDR1 is SGHVS, CDR2 FNYEAQ. CDR3 loop: CASSPGSNQPQHF. The DNA for the CDR3 is TGTGCCAGCAGCCCTGGCAGCAATCAGCCCCAGCATTTT.

The genes are TRBV19 and TRBJ2-7; D unclear. V lost 5 bases and J lost 1, with 18 bases in between. Germline lookup yields CDR1 LNHDA and CDR2 SQIVND (reference sequence). This CDR3 has 16 residues. The CDR3: CASSPRPSVPSYEQYF. The CDR3 DNA reads as TGTGCCAGTAGTCCCCGCCCCAGCGTACCTTCCTACGAGCAGTACTTC.

The chain joins TRBV11-1 to TRBJ1-4, with D hard to call. The CDR3 totals 15 residues. The V and J ends lost 2 bases and 4 bases respectively, with 11 bases between them. Per germline, CDR1 SGHAT and CDR2 FQDESV (reference sequence). DNA for the CDR3: TGTGCCAGCAGCTTAAATTTGGTGAATAATGAAAAACTGTTTTTT. This encodes CASSLNLVNNEKLFF.

The rearrangement uses TRBV27 and TRBJ1-2; D gene unclear. Trimming removed 3 bases at V and 3 bases at J, with 11 bases between. Germline lookup yields CDR1 MNHEY and CDR2 SMNVEV (reference sequence). The CDR3 is made up of 14 amino acids. The CDR3 loop is CASSFGNDHYGYTF. The CDR3 DNA reads TGTGCCAGCAGTTTTGGGAATGACCACTATGGCTACACCTTC.

The chain joins TRBV4-1 to TRBJ2-7; D possibly corresponds to TRBD1 (5 bases). The CDR3 has 15 amino acids. Germline CDR1 is MGHRA and CDR2 is YSYEKL. V lost 4 bases to trimming and J lost 2 bases, with 15 bases between them. The CDR3 loop reads CASSPGHIQPYEQYF. For the CDR3, the DNA is TGCGCCAGCAGCCCAGGACACATACAGCCCTACGAGCAGTACTTC.

The chain uses TRBV9 and TRBJ2-5, with D possibly TRBD1 on 6 matching bases. Per the germline V gene, CDR1 is SGDLS and CDR2 is YYNGEE. The ends were cut back, 2 bases at V and 2 bases at J, with 13 bases in the middle. The CDR3 runs 15 residues. The CDR3: CASSVDTGSQETQYF. The CDR3 coding sequence is TGTGCCAGCAGCGTCGATACAGGGAGTCAAGAGACCCAGTACTTC. The whole variable domain, filled in from reference TRBV9 and TRBJ2-5, reads DSGVTQTPKHLITATGQRVTLRCSPRSGDLSVYWYQQSLDQGLQFLIQYYNGEERAKGNILERFSAQQFPDLHSELNLSSLELGDSALYFCASSVDTGSQETQYFGPGTRLLVL.

This chain uses TRBV10-3 with TRBJ1-1; D remains unclear. This CDR3 has 14 residues. Germline V lookup: CDR1 ENHRY, CDR2 SYGVKD. Trimming removed 0 bases at V and 0 bases at J, with 5 bases between. DNA of the CDR3: TGTGCCATCAGTGAGTCCTTCATGAACACTGAAGCTTTCTTT. It encodes CAISESFMNTEAFF.

The rearrangement uses TRBV4-3 and TRBJ2-3; D unclear. V dropped 0 bases and J dropped 4 bases, with 14 bases sitting between them. Germline CDR1 reads LGHNA; CDR2 reads YSLEER. The CDR3 runs 16 residues. Written as DNA, the CDR3 is TGCGCCAGCAGCCAAGAAGCTAGTTTTATTGCAGATACGCAGTATTTT. Translation gives CASSQEASFIADTQYF.

The J gene is TRBJ2-1, the V gene TRBV28; 10 nucleotides line up with TRBD2. Germline-derived CDR1 and CDR2 are MDHEN and SYDVKM. The CDR3 is made up of 15 amino acids. Unmatched junction bases numbered 4, after V lost 5 bases and J lost 3 bases. Here the CDR3 reads CASSLGTSVYNEQFF. The CDR3 DNA sequence: TGTGCCAGCAGTCTCGGGACTAGCGTCTACAATGAGCAGTTCTTC.

V usage is TRBV5-6 and J usage is TRBJ2-2; D might be TRBD1 (5 bases). The CDR3 runs to 15 residues. Trimming took off 0 bases at V and 3 bases at J, with 9 bases between the two ends. Germline CDR1 reads SGHDT; CDR2 reads YYEEEE. In DNA form, the CDR3 reads TGTGCCAGCAGCTTGGCGCAGGGATACACCGGGGAGCTGTTTTTT. The encoded protein is CASSLAQGYTGELFF.

The chain has TRBV27 and TRBJ1-1; D gene ambiguous. The length of the CDR3 is 15 residues. V lost 3 bases and J lost 2, with 13 bases in between. Germline V lookup: CDR1 MNHEY, CDR2 SMNVEV (reference sequence). CDR3: CASSFAAGSNTEAFF. The CDR3 DNA reads TGTGCCAGCAGTTTTGCGGCCGGATCAAACACTGAAGCTTTCTTT.

The sample holds a few counts of this clone. J is TRBJ2-7 and V is TRBV4-1, with TRBD1 matching over 7 bases. The CDR3 consists of 14 residues. Germline V lookup: CDR1 MGHRA, CDR2 YSYEKL. The V and J ends lost 4 bases and 0 bases, in that order; junction bases with no gene match: 3. In DNA form, the CDR3 reads TGCGCCAGCAGCCCTAGGGACAGCTCCTACGAGCAGTACTTC. It is translated as CASSPRDSSYEQYF.

This chain links TRBV2 with TRBJ2-6; the D is unclear. The germline V gene has CDR1 SNHLY and CDR2 FYNNEI. The V end lost 2 bases, the J end lost 1 base, and 9 bases lay between the germline ends. The CDR3 has 16 amino acids. The CDR3 bases are TGTGCCAGCAGTGAATATGTGGGTTCTGGGGCCAACGTCCTGACTTTC. Encoded protein: CASSEYVGSGANVLTF.

The chain has TRBV6-5 and TRBJ1-1, with D unclear. The CDR3 sequence is 16 residues long. Between the trimmed V and J ends, which lost 0 bases and 3 bases, there was a span of 14 bases. Germline values: CDR1 MNHEY, CDR2 SVGAGI. CDR3 loop: CASSYSMETSDTEAFF. CDR3 DNA sequence: TGTGCCAGCAGTTACTCTATGGAGACATCTGACACTGAAGCTTTCTTT.